These 17 T cell receptor beta chains share one sample of origin, sequenced in a study of beta chain features in type 1 diabetes. Investigators reverse transcribed all isolated RNA, so they sequenced expressed TCRB transcripts. The assay was immunoSEQ multiplex PCR, and TCRdb's table has in-frame clones only and misses some. The sample lists roughly 150,000 clones; 8.5% to 14% were seen once. The specimen sequenced was central memory CD4+ T cells from blood. Every receptor here comes from a man between 18 and 35 years old in good health.

The gene calls are TRBV5-4 and TRBJ2-3; D gene unclear. This CDR3 spans 12 amino acids. Looked up from germline, CDR1 is SGHNT and CDR2 is YYREEE (reference sequence). Trimming left V 0 bases short and J 5 bases short, with 4 bases between. The CDR3 loop reads CASSLEQDTQYF. The CDR3 DNA sequence: TGTGCCAGCAGCTTGGAGCAAGATACGCAGTATTTT.

As regards this clone: Germline is not matched at one junction end, which may reflect a read error. This specimen includes other DNA sequences encoding the same CDR3. The CDR3 region is CASKSSETQYF. As DNA, the CDR3 is TGCGCCAGTAAATCATCGGAGACCCAGTACTTC. The chain carries TRBV19 and TRBJ2-5; no reliable D call. The CDR3 sequence is 11 residues long. From germline, CDR1 is LNHDA and CDR2 SQIVND (reference sequence).

This clone appeared a few times. The V and J genes are TRBV28 and TRBJ1-2; D perhaps matches TRBD1 (6 bases). Trimming took off 6 bases at V and 4 bases at J, with 9 bases between the two ends. Germline V CDR1 and CDR2: MDHEN, SYDVKM. The CDR3 totals 12 residues. As DNA, the CDR3 is TGTGCCAGCAGAGGAGGGGGCTATGGCTACACCTTC. Amino acids: CASRGGGYGYTF.

As for this clone: Germline and junction disagree at one end, which may indicate a read error. The V gene is TRBV7-7, the J gene TRBJ2-5; tentatively, D is TRBD2 (5 bases). The CDR3 sequence is 15 residues long. Germline CDR1 is SSHAT and CDR2 is FNYEAQ (reference sequence). The CDR3 nucleotides are TGTGCTAGCAGCTTTCGGACTTCAGGCGGGGAGACCCAGTACTTC. Translating it yields CASSFRTSGGETQYF.

This clone was recorded many times. The rearrangement joins TRBV25-1 to TRBJ2-5; TRBD1 aligns across 7 bases. Germline CDR1 reads MGHDK; CDR2 reads SYGVNS. V lost 4 bases to trimming and J lost 5 bases; unmatched junction nucleotides: 1. This CDR3 comprises 12 residues. The CDR3 DNA is TGTGCCAGCAGTGTACAGGGGGAGACCCAGTACTTC. It specifies CASSVQGETQYF.

The chain couples TRBV19 to TRBJ1-5, with D maybe TRBD1 (6 bases). The V end was cut by 9 bases, the J end by 3 bases, with 18 bases between. In germline, CDR1 is LNHDA, CDR2 SQIVND (reference sequence). The CDR3 spans 15 residues. In nucleotides, the CDR3 is TGTGCCAGCTCGAGTATGGCAGGGGTCAATCAGCCCCAGCATTTT. As protein: CASSSMAGVNQPQHF.

The chain has TRBV4-3 and TRBJ2-5; D unclear. In germline, CDR1 is LGHNA, CDR2 YSLEER. Deletions cut 8 bases from V and 1 base from J, with 11 bases between. This CDR3 region has 13 residues. This CDR3 is CASATGLQETQYF. Here the CDR3 DNA reads TGCGCCAGCGCCACGGGCCTCCAAGAGACCCAGTACTTC.

In nucleotides, the CDR3 is TGTGCCAGTTCGTTAGGGAGCTCCTACAATGAGCAGTTCTTC. Translation gives CASSLGSSYNEQFF. The gene calls are TRBV28 and TRBJ2-1, with D tentatively TRBD2 (5 bases). The CDR3 has 14 residues. From germline, CDR1 is MDHEN and CDR2 SYDVKM. V was trimmed by 9 bases and J by 0 bases, leaving 12 bases between them. The entire variable domain, with the rest obtained from reference TRBV28 and TRBJ2-1, is as follows: DVKVTQSSRYLVKRTGEKVFLECVQDMDHENMFWYRQDPGLGLRLIYFSYDVKMKEKGDIPEGYSVSREKKERFSLILESASTNQTSMYLCASSLGSSYNEQFFGPGTRLTVL.

This clone was seen more than once but under ten times. The V and J genes are TRBV7-3 and TRBJ2-6; no firm D call. This CDR3 has 17 amino acids. CDR1 SGHTA and CDR2 FQGTGA come from the germline V gene. Between the trimmed V and J ends, which lost 0 bases and 0 bases, there was a span of 9 bases. CDR3: CASSLTAGTSGANVLTF. The CDR3 DNA reads TGTGCCAGCAGCTTAACGGCAGGCACCTCTGGGGCCAACGTCCTGACTTTC.

This chain uses TRBV28 with TRBJ1-5; 10 positions match TRBD1. The trim removed 5 bases at V and 6 bases at J, leaving 4 bases unmatched. The CDR3 covers 14 residues. The germline V gene encodes CDR1 MDHEN and CDR2 SYDVKM. CDR3 protein: CASSRQGARQPQHF. In DNA form, the CDR3 reads TGTGCCAGCAGTCGACAGGGGGCGCGTCAGCCCCAGCATTTT.

This clone was observed a few times. The chain combines TRBV18 with TRBJ2-7; no definite D call. V gave up 3 bases and J gave up 3 bases, with 12 bases separating them. Germline-derived CDR1 and CDR2 are KGHSH and LQKENI. The CDR3 spans 14 residues. The CDR3, as DNA: TGTGCCAGCTCACCTCTCCGGGTCGACTACGAGCAGTACTTC. Encoded protein: CASSPLRVDYEQYF.

This clone was seen more than once but under ten times. The rearrangement joins TRBV11-2 to TRBJ1-4; 7 bases fit TRBD1. There are 16 residues in the CDR3. The germline CDR1 and CDR2 sequences are SGHAT and FQNNGV. The V and J ends lost 5 bases and 4 bases, in that order; junction bases with no gene match: 10. CDR3 residues: CASSSSRDSYNEKLFF. CDR3 bases: TGTGCCAGCAGCAGCTCCCGGGACAGCTATAATGAAAAACTGTTTTTT.

The chain joins TRBV7-2 to TRBJ2-1; 10 bases align to TRBD2. The junction had 5 bases not matched to a gene; V was cut back by 3 bases and J by 3 bases. This CDR3 region has 16 residues. Germline values: CDR1 SGHTA, CDR2 FQGNSA. The CDR3 loop reads CASSFRPSGSYNEQFF. As DNA, the CDR3 is TGTGCCAGCAGCTTTCGTCCTAGCGGGAGCTACAATGAGCAGTTCTTC.

This clone was seen a handful of times. The chain links TRBV5-1 to TRBJ2-7, with D tentatively TRBD1 (8 bases). The CDR3 is 14 residues long. Germline CDR1 reads SGHRS; CDR2 reads YFSETQ. The germline V and J ends were trimmed by 4 bases and 6 bases, with 17 bases remaining between them. CDR3 bases: TGCGCCAGCAGCCCCAACAGGGGGGGCCGCGAGCAGTACTTC. Amino acid sequence: CASSPNRGGREQYF.

This clone was counted between two and nine times. V and J are TRBV9 and TRBJ2-5; tentative D call: TRBD1 (6 bases). CDR1 is SGDLS and CDR2 is YYNGEE in the germline V gene. V gave up 3 bases and J gave up 4 bases, with 16 bases separating them. CDR3 length: 15 amino acids. CDR3 DNA: TGTGCCAGCAGCGACTACAGGGTTGGGGGAGAGACCCAGTACTTC. Protein product: CASSDYRVGGETQYF.

This rearrangement joins TRBV4-1 to TRBJ2-3; tentatively, D is TRBD1 or TRBD2 (5 bases each). Germline V gene sequence: CDR1 MGHRA, CDR2 YSYEKL. This CDR3 spans 14 amino acids. V was clipped by 3 bases and J by 6 bases, with 13 bases between them. In nucleotides, the CDR3 is TGCGCCAGCAGCCAGCAAACTAGGGGCGATACGCAGTATTTT. As protein: CASSQQTRGDTQYF.

The chain has TRBV29-1 and TRBJ1-2; possibly TRBD1 for D (6 bases). V lost 5 bases to trimming and J lost 6 bases, with 19 bases between them. In germline, CDR1 is SQVTM, CDR2 ANQGSEA. The length of the CDR3 is 14 residues. The CDR3 sequence: CSVHQGQLGHGYTF. CDR3 in DNA: TGCAGCGTTCATCAGGGGCAGTTAGGACATGGCTACACCTTC.